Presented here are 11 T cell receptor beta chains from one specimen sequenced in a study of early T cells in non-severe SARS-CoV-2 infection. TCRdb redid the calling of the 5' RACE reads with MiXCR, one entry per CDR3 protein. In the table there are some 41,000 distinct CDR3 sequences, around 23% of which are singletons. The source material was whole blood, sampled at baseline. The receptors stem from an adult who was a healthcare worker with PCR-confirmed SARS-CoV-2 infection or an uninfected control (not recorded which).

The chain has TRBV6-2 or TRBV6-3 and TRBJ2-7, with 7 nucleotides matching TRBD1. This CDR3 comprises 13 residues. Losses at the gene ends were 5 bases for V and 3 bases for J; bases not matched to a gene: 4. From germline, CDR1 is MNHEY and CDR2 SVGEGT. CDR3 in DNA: TGTGCCAGCAGTCAGGGGACAGACTACGAGCAGTACTTC. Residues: CASSQGTDYEQYF.

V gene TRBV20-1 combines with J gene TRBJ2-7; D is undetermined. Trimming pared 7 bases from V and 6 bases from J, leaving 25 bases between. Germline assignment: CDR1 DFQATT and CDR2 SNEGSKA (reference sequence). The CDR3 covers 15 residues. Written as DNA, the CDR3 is TGCAGTGTCCCGCCGGCAGGCTACGCGATCAGCGAGCAGTACTTC. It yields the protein CSVPPAGYAISEQYF.

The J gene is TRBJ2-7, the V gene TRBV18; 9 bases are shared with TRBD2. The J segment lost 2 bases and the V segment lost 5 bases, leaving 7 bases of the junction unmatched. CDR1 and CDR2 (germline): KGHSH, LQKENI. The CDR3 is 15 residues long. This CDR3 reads CASSSRSGGTYEQYF. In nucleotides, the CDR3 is TGTGCCAGCTCATCGAGAAGCGGGGGGACCTACGAGCAGTACTTC.

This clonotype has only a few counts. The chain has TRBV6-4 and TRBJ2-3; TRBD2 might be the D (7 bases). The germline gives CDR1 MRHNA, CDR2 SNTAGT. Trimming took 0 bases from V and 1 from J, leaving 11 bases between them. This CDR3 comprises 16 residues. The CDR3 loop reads CASSDSGGGGTDTQYF. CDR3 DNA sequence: TGTGCCAGCAGTGACTCTGGGGGGGGCGGCACAGATACGCAGTATTTT.

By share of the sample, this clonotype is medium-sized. CDR3 in DNA: TGTGCCAGCAGTTTAGCGGGAGGGAACACTGAAGCTTTCTTT. Its translation is CASSLAGGNTEAFF. The genes are TRBV12-3 or TRBV12-4 and TRBJ1-1; the D is unclear. This CDR3 spans 14 amino acids. V was clipped by 0 bases and J by 1 base, with 6 bases between them.

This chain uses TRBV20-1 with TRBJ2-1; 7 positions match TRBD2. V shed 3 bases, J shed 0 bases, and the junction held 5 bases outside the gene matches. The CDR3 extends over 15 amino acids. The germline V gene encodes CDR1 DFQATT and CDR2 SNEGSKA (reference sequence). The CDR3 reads CSAREAGSSYNEQFF. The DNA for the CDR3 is TGCAGTGCTAGGGAAGCGGGGAGCTCCTACAATGAGCAGTTCTTC.

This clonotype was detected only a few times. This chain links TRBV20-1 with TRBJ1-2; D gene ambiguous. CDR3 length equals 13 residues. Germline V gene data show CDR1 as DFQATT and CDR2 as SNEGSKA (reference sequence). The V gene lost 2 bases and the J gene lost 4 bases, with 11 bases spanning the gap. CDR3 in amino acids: CSARSQLRYGYTF. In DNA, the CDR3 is TGCAGTGCTAGATCCCAGTTGCGCTATGGCTACACCTTC.

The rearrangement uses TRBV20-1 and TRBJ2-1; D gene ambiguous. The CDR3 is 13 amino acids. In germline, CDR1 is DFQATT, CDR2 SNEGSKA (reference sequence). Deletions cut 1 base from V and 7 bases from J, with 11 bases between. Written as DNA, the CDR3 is TGCAGTGCTAGAGTTTTGTATGGTAATGAGCAGTTCTTC. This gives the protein CSARVLYGNEQFF.

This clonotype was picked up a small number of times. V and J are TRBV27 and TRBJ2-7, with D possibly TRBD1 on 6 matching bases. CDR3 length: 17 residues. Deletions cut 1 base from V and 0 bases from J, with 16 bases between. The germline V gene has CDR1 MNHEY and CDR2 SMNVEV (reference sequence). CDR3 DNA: TGTGCCAGCAGTTTATTGCCCGGCACAGGGCACTCCTACGAGCAGTACTTC. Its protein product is CASSLLPGTGHSYEQYF.

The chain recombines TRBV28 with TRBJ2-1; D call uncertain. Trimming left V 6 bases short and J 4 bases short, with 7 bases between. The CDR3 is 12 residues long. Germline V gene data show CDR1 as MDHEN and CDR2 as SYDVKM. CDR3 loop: CASRTFYNEQFF. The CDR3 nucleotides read TGTGCCAGCAGAACCTTTTACAATGAGCAGTTCTTC.

CDR3 sequence reads: CASSYSKPIISNQPQHF. Written as DNA, the CDR3 is TGTGCCAGCAGTTACTCGAAGCCCATTATTAGCAATCAGCCCCAGCATTTT. The genes are TRBV6-5 and TRBJ1-5, with D uncertain. The CDR3 is made up of 17 amino acids. The germline CDR1 and CDR2 sequences are MNHEY and SVGAGI. V lost 0 bases, J lost 0 bases, and 12 bases lay in between.